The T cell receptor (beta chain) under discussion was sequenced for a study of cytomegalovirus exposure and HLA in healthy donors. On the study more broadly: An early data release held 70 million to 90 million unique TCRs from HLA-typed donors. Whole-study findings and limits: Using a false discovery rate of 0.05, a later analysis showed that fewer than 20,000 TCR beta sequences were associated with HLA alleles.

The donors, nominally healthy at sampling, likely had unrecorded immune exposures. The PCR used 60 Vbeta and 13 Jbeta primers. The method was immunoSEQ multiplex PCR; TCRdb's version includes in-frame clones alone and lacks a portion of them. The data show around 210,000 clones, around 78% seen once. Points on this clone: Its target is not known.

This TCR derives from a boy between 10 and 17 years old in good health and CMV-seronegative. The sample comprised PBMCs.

The CDR3 bases are TGTGCCAGCAGCGGAGTCCGGGGCACTGAAGCTTTCTTT. Translation: CASSGVRGTEAFF. The V and J genes are TRBV11-3 and TRBJ1-1, with D unresolved. There are 13 residues in the CDR3. V was pared by 5 bases and J by 4 bases, with 11 bases between. Germline values: CDR1 SGHNT, CDR2 YENEEA.